This T cell receptor (beta chain) was profiled in a study of CD8 T cells in ankylosing spondylitis. The study's findings and limits: Characteristic, it appeared, of ankylosing spondylitis blood was a TCR beta motif of about eight highly homologous variants.

CDR1 is LGHDT and CDR2 is YNNKEL in the germline V gene (reference sequence). The CDR3 is 14 amino acids. V lost 6 bases to trimming and J lost 2 bases, with 14 bases between them. There are a few counts of this clonotype. No antigen is known for it. TCRdb reanalysed the 5' RACE reads using MiXCR and keeps one entry per CDR3 protein. The table records fewer than 500,000 distinct CDR3 sequences, about a fifth of them present only once. This sequence joins TRBV3-1 and TRBJ2-7; D may correspond to TRBD1 or TRBD2 (5 bases each). The TCR sequence derives from a male donor with ankylosing spondylitis. The sequencing sample was made of blood, either unsorted or a sorted T cell fraction (not recorded which). The CDR3 coding sequence is TGTGCCAGCAGGGGGGACGGGAAGCCCTACGAGCAGTACTTC. Amino acid sequence: CASRGDGKPYEQYF.